The T cell receptor (beta chain) under discussion was sequenced for a study of identical twins. There are 16 residues in the CDR3. V dropped 2 bases and J dropped 7 bases, with 19 bases sitting between them. TCRdb called the 5' RACE reads again in MiXCR, with one record for every CDR3 protein. The data hold approximately 630,000 distinct CDR3 sequences, with just over 7% observed a single time. This clonotype came up a few times. What it binds is unknown. Notes on the study in general: The authors drew conclusions from cross-sectional statistical analysis rather than following the same donors. Invariant MAIT and iNKT cells are populations that could partly confound zero-insertion analyses.

This sample also belongs to another study, concerning yellow fever vaccine responses in identical twins.

The source of this sequence is a woman between 18 and 29 years old in good health. This rearrangement joins TRBV12-3 or TRBV12-4 to TRBJ2-3; D perhaps matches TRBD2 (5 bases). What was sequenced was PBMCs. CDR3 amino acids: CASSLSPSSQGHTQYF. In DNA, the CDR3 is TGTGCCAGCAGTTTAAGTCCTAGCTCTCAAGGACATACGCAGTATTTT.